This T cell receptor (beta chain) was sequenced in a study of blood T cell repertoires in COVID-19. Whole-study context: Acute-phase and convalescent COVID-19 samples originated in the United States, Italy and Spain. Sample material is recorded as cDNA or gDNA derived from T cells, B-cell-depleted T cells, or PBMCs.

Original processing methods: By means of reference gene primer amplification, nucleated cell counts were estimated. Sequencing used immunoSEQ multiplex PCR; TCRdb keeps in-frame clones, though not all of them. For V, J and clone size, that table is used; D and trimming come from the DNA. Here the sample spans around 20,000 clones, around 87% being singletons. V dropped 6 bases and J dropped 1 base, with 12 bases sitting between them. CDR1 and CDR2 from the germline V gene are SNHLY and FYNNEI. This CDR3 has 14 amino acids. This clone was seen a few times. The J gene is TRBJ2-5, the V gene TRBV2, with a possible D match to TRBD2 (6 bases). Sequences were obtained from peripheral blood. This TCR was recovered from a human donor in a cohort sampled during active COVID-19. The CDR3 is CASRHREIQETQYF. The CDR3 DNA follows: TGTGCCAGCAGACATCGGGAGATCCAAGAGACCCAGTACTTC.